The 23 T cell receptor beta chains below all came from one sample that was sequenced in a study of CD8 T cells in ankylosing spondylitis. Study observations and caveats: Ankylosing spondylitis blood seemed to carry a telltale TCR beta motif made of roughly eight highly homologous variants.

TCRdb analysed the 5' RACE reads with MiXCR anew, one entry per CDR3 protein. The sample lists 130,000 or so distinct CDR3 sequences; roughly a sixth were seen once. The antigens these receptors bind are not known. Sequences were obtained from blood, either unsorted or a sorted T cell fraction (not recorded which). Receptors were obtained from a male donor with ankylosing spondylitis.

A remark on this clonotype: A read error is possible here, since a much larger clone lies one base away. The V gene is TRBV12-3 or TRBV12-4, the J gene TRBJ2-7; D ambiguous. Trimming shortened V by 6 bases and J by 3 bases, and 15 bases separated the two germline ends. The CDR3 contains 14 residues. CDR3 protein: CASSITRSRYEQYF. The CDR3 coding sequence is TGTGCCAGCAGCATTACAAGGTCGCGCTACGAGCAGTACTTC.

The CDR3 DNA sequence: TGTGCCAGCAGGCCGGACTCGCCGGCCTACGAGCAGTACTTC. Translated, it gives CASRPDSPAYEQYF. The rearrangement joins TRBV12-3 or TRBV12-4 to TRBJ2-7; a possible D gene is TRBD2 (5 bases). The CDR3 consists of 14 residues. V lost 6 bases to trimming and J lost 2 bases, with 14 bases between them.

This clonotype was seen more than once but under ten times. The rearrangement links TRBV27 to TRBJ2-7; D is perhaps TRBD2 (6 bases). The CDR3 sequence is 14 residues long. The V gene's germline CDR1 is MNHEY and CDR2 SMNVEV (reference sequence). The V gene lost 0 bases and the J gene lost 6 bases, with 12 bases spanning the gap. The chain's CDR3 is CASSLSGRVSEQYF. The DNA for the CDR3 is TGTGCCAGCAGTTTATCCGGGAGAGTGAGCGAGCAGTACTTC.

The chain employs TRBV18 and TRBJ2-1; D unclear. The germline V and J ends were trimmed by 4 bases and 7 bases, with 5 bases remaining between them. This CDR3 comprises 11 residues. Germline CDR1 is KGHSH and CDR2 is LQKENI. The CDR3, as DNA: TGTGCCAGCTCACGCCTTAATGAGCAGTTCTTC. This translates into CASSRLNEQFF. The full variable domain, its missing parts supplied by reference TRBV18 and TRBJ2-1, is NAGVMQNPRHLVRRRGQEARLRCSPMKGHSHVYWYRQLPEEGLKFMVYLQKENIIDESGMPKERFSAEFPKEGPSILRIQQVVRGDSAAYFCASSRLNEQFFGPGTRLTVL.

This clonotype was counted ten times or more. The chain links TRBV7-6 to TRBJ1-2; D is unclear. V gave up 5 bases and J gave up 8 bases, with 12 bases separating them. The CDR3 contains 12 residues. Germline V gives CDR1 SGHVS, CDR2 FNYEAQ. In DNA form, the CDR3 reads TGTGCCAGCAGCGACGACGGTCGAGGCTACACCTTC. Its protein is CASSDDGRGYTF.

This clonotype showed up just a few times. The rearrangement uses TRBV21-1 and TRBJ2-2. TRBV21-1 is a pseudogene. CDR3 length equals 15 residues. The CDR3 DNA reads TGTGCCAGCATCGACCGGAAACCGAACACCGGGGAGCTGTTTTTT. This gives the protein CASIDRKPNTGELFF.

There are a few counts of this clonotype. The gene calls are TRBV2 and TRBJ2-3; 11 nucleotides line up with TRBD2. Germline V lookup: CDR1 SNHLY, CDR2 FYNNEI. Trimming removed 8 bases from V and 2 bases from J; junction bases left unmatched: 15. The CDR3 has 18 residues. The CDR3 region has the DNA TGTGCCAGCTCCGCCCCGATTAGCGGGAGGGAAAACACAGATACGCAGTATTTT. As protein: CASSAPISGRENTDTQYF. Supplemented by reference TRBV2 and TRBJ2-3, the full variable domain reads EPEVTQTPSHQVTQMGQEVILRCVPISNHLYFYWYRQILGQKVEFLVSFYNNEISEKSEIFDDQFSVERPDGSNFTLKIRSTKLEDSAMYFCASSAPISGRENTDTQYFGPGTRLTVL.

V is TRBV27 and J is TRBJ2-1, with TRBD2 matching over 11 bases. Germline-derived CDR1 and CDR2 are MNHEY and SMNVEV (reference sequence). Trimming at V came to 7 bases and at J to 5 bases, leaving 13 bases not matched to a gene. This CDR3 has 17 residues. CDR3 coding DNA: TGTGCCAGCACCGAAAAACCTCTAGCGGGAGGTCACAATGAGCAGTTCTTC. Translated: CASTEKPLAGGHNEQFF.

This clonotype was observed a handful of times. The V call is TRBV28, the J call TRBJ2-7; 7 bases agree with TRBD2. The CDR3 runs 14 residues. Trimming removed 5 bases from V and 3 bases from J; junction bases left unmatched: 7. Per germline, CDR1 MDHEN and CDR2 SYDVKM. The CDR3 is CASSLGTIGYEQYF. For the CDR3, the DNA is TGTGCCAGCAGTCTGGGGACTATCGGCTACGAGCAGTACTTC. Complete variable domain (other parts from reference TRBV28 and TRBJ2-7): DVKVTQSSRYLVKRTGEKVFLECVQDMDHENMFWYRQDPGLGLRLIYFSYDVKMKEKGDIPEGYSVSREKKERFSLILESASTNQTSMYLCASSLGTIGYEQYFGPGTRLTVT.

This clonotype was recorded many times. This chain links TRBV29-1 with TRBJ2-1; 10 bases line up with TRBD2. CDR3 length: 14 residues. Trimming removed 7 bases from V and 7 bases from J; junction bases left unmatched: 10. CDR1 and CDR2 from the germline V gene are SQVTM and ANQGSEA. CDR3 DNA sequence: TGCAGCGGACAAAGCGGGAGGGCTATAAATGAGCAGTTCTTC. Translation gives CSGQSGRAINEQFF.

This rearrangement joins TRBV5-5 to TRBJ2-7; no clear D. Germline V CDR1 and CDR2: SGHKS, YYEKEE (reference sequence). The germline V and J ends were trimmed by 2 bases and 2 bases, with 8 bases remaining between them. The CDR3 extends over 13 amino acids. The CDR3 DNA is TGTGCCAGCAGCTTAATCGAAGCCTACGAGCAGTACTTC. Its protein is CASSLIEAYEQYF. Filled out from reference TRBV5-5 and TRBJ2-7, the complete variable domain reads DAGVTQSPTHLIKTRGQQVTLRCSPISGHKSVSWYQQVLGQGPQFIFQYYEKEERGRGNFPDRFSARQFPNYSSELNVNALLLGDSALYLCASSLIEAYEQYFGPGTRLTVT.

This clonotype was counted ten times or more. The chain is built from TRBV6-6 and TRBJ2-7; unclear D gene. There are 12 residues in the CDR3. Germline V gene data show CDR1 as MNHNY and CDR2 as SVGAGI (reference sequence). The ends were cut back, 5 bases at V and 4 bases at J, with 9 bases in the middle. In DNA form, the CDR3 reads TGTGCCAGCAGTCGCATCTGGTACGAGCAGTACTTC. Translated, it gives CASSRIWYEQYF.

The V call is TRBV15, the J call TRBJ2-7; 11 nucleotides line up with TRBD2. The CDR3 extends over 18 amino acids. The germline gives CDR1 LNHNV, CDR2 YYDKDF (reference sequence). With V trimmed by 0 bases and J by 0 bases, 7 bases remained unmatched. The CDR3 nucleotides read TGTGCCACCAGCAGAGATCGGGGTAGCGGGAGGGACTCCTACGAGCAGTACTTC. Its translation is CATSRDRGSGRDSYEQYF. Variable domain in full (rest from reference TRBV15 and TRBJ2-7): DAMVIQNPRYQVTQFGKPVTLSCSQTLNHNVMYWYQQKSSQAPKLLFHYYDKDFNNEADTPDNFQSRRPNTSFCFLDIRSPGLGDTAMYLCATSRDRGSGRDSYEQYFGPGTRLTVT.

This clonotype was counted at least ten times. This chain connects TRBV6-1 to TRBJ2-1, with D possibly matching TRBD2 (6 bases). From germline, CDR1 is MNHNS and CDR2 SASEGT. V dropped 6 bases and J dropped 5 bases, with 17 bases sitting between them. CDR3 length equals 15 residues. The CDR3 DNA sequence: TGTGCCAGCAGGGCGGGAACAGGCGGGAACAATGAGCAGTTCTTC. Its protein is CASRAGTGGNNEQFF.

Only one count was recorded for this clonotype. The rearrangement uses TRBV12-5 and TRBJ2-5; no firm D call. The germline V gene encodes CDR1 LGHNT and CDR2 FRNRAP. The CDR3 runs to 12 residues. The V end was cut by 2 bases, the J end by 5 bases, with 6 bases between. The CDR3 coding sequence is TGTGCTAGTGGTTTGCCCCCGGAGACCCAGTACTTC. This encodes CASGLPPETQYF.

The chain carries TRBV9 and TRBJ2-7, with D hard to call. CDR3 size: 15 residues. Trimming took 0 bases from V and 0 from J, leaving 10 bases between them. Germline loops: CDR1 SGDLS, CDR2 YYNGEE. The CDR3 DNA follows: TGTGCCAGCAGCGTAGGGACCCATAACTCCTACGAGCAGTACTTC. It translates to CASSVGTHNSYEQYF.

The chain couples TRBV2 to TRBJ1-2; no clear D gene. The germline V gene has CDR1 SNHLY and CDR2 FYNNEI. This CDR3 comprises 13 residues. V was clipped by 4 bases and J by 7 bases, with 13 bases between them. For the CDR3, the DNA is TGTGCCAGCAGTGCGGAACCGGGCGGTGGCTACACCTTC. Protein sequence: CASSAEPGGGYTF.

This sequence joins TRBV6-1 and TRBJ2-3; D is possibly TRBD1 or TRBD2 (5 bases each). CDR1 is MNHNS, CDR2 SASEGT, per germline. The CDR3 is 14 residues long. V shed 8 bases and J shed 4 bases, with 16 bases lying between them. CDR3 amino acids: CASLGRVRADTQYF. CDR3 sequence (DNA): TGTGCCAGCCTGGGGCGGGTCAGGGCAGATACGCAGTATTTT.

This chain connects TRBV15 to TRBJ1-5; 7 nucleotides agree with TRBD1. The CDR3 extends over 15 amino acids. Trimming cost V 0 bases and J 6 bases; bases outside gene matches: 5. Germline-derived CDR1 and CDR2 are LNHNV and YYDKDF (reference sequence). DNA for the CDR3: TGTGCCACCAGCAGAGACGAGGGGGCAGGTCAGCCCCAGCATTTT. Its translation is CATSRDEGAGQPQHF.

There are many counts of this clonotype. V gene TRBV12-3 or TRBV12-4 combines with J gene TRBJ2-3; TRBD2 agrees at 9 bases. The CDR3 has 16 residues. The V gene end was trimmed by 6 bases and the J gene end by 0 bases; junction bases not matched to a gene: 7. CDR3 in amino acids: CASSQIAGESTDTQYF. The CDR3 nucleotides read TGTGCCAGCAGCCAAATAGCGGGAGAAAGCACAGATACGCAGTATTTT.

This clonotype has only a few counts. This sequence joins TRBV12-3 or TRBV12-4 and TRBJ2-7; D is unresolved. The V and J ends lost 6 bases and 0 bases respectively, with 18 bases between them. The CDR3 is 16 residues long. In nucleotides, the CDR3 is TGTGCCAGCAGCCCCGGGTCTCTCCTCAGCTCCTACGAGCAGTACTTC. This translates into CASSPGSLLSSYEQYF.

This chain uses TRBV27 with TRBJ2-6, with D possibly being TRBD1 (6 bases). This CDR3 contains 16 residues. Trimming removed 7 bases from V and 2 bases from J, with 15 bases in between. CDR1 and CDR2 from the germline V gene are MNHEY and SMNVEV (reference sequence). The CDR3 spells CASTIYHRAGANVLTF. The CDR3 DNA follows: TGTGCCAGCACTATTTATCACAGGGCTGGGGCCAACGTCCTGACTTTC.

This clonotype came up a few times. The chain combines TRBV2 with TRBJ1-6, with 7 bases matching TRBD1. The germline gives CDR1 SNHLY, CDR2 FYNNEI. Trimming removed 2 bases from V and 4 bases from J; junction bases left unmatched: 2. The CDR3 is made up of 15 amino acids. In nucleotides, the CDR3 is TGTGCCAGCAGTGAATGGGACAGTTATAATTCACCCCTCCACTTT. Protein product: CASSEWDSYNSPLHF.